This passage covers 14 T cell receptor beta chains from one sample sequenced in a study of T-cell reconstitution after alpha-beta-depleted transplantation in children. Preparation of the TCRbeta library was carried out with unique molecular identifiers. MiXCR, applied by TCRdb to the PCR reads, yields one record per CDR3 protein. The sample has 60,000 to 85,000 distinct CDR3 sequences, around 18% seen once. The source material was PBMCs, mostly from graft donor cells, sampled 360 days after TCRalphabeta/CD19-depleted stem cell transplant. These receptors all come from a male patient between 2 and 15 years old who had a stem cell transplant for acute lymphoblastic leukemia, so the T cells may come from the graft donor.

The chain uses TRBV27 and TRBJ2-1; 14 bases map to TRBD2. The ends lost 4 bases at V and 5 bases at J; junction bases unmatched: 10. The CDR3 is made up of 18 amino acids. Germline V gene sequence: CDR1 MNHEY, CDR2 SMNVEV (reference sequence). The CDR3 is CASSSGLAGGWGHNEQFF. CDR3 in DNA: TGTGCCAGCAGTTCCGGACTAGCGGGAGGATGGGGACACAATGAGCAGTTCTTC.

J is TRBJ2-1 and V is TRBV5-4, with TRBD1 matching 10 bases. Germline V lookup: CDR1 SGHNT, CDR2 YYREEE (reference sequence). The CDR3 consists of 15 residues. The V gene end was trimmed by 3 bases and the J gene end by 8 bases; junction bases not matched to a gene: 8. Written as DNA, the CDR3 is TGTGCCAGCAGCTCGGACAGGGGGATGAGGTATGAGCAGTTCTTC. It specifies CASSSDRGMRYEQFF.

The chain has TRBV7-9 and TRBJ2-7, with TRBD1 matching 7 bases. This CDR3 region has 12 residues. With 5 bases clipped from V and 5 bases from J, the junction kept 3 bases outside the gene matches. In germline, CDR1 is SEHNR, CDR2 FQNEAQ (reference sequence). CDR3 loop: CASSPRGHEQYF. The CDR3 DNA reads TGTGCCAGCAGCCCGAGGGGGCACGAGCAGTACTTC.

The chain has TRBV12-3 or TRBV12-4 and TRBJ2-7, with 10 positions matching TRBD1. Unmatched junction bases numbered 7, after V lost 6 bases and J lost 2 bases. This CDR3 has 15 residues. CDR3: CASSPRGTGAYEQYF. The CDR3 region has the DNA TGTGCCAGCAGCCCCCGTGGGACAGGGGCCTACGAGCAGTACTTC.

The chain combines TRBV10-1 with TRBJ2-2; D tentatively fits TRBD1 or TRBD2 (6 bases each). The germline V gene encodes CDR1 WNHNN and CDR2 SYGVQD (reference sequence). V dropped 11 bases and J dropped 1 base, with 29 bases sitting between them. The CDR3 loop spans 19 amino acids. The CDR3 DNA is TGCGCCGGACACTTCACGGTCGTGGGGGGCGGTAGGAACACCGGGGAGCTGTTTTTT. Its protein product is CAGHFTVVGGGRNTGELFF.

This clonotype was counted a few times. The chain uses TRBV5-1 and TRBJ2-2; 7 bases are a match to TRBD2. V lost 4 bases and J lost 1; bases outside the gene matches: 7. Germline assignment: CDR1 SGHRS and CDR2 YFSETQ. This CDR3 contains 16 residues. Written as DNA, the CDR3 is TGCGCCAGCAGCCGAACACTAGCGCGGAACACCGGGGAGCTGTTTTTT. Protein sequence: CASSRTLARNTGELFF.

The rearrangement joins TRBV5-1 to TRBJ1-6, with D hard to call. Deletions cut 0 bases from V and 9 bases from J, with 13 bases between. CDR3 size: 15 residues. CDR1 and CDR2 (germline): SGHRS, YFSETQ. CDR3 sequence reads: CASSLGVRVASPLHF. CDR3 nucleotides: TGCGCCAGCAGCTTGGGGGTACGCGTCGCTTCACCCCTCCACTTT. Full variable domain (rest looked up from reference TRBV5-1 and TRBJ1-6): KAGVTQTPRYLIKTRGQQVTLSCSPISGHRSVSWYQQTPGQGLQFLFEYFSETQRNKGNFPGRFSGRQFSNSRSEMNVSTLELGDSALYLCASSLGVRVASPLHFGNGTRLTVT.

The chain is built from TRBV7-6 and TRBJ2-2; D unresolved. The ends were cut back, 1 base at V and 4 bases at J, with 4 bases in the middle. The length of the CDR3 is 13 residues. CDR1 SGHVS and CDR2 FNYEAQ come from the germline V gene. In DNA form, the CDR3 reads TGTGCCAGCAGCTTAGGGGCCACCGGGGAGCTGTTTTTT. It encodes CASSLGATGELFF.

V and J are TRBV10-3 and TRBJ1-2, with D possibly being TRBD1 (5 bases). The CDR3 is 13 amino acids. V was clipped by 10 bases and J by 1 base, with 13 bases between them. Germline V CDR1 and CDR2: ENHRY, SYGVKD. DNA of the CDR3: TGTGCCACGATGGTCGGGGGTAACTATGGCTACACCTTC. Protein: CATMVGGNYGYTF.

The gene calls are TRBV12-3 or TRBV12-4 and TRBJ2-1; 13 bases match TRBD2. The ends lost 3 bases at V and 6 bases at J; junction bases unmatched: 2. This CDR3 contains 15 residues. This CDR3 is CASSFTSGRGNEQFF. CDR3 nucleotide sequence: TGTGCCAGCAGTTTTACTAGCGGGAGGGGCAATGAGCAGTTCTTC.

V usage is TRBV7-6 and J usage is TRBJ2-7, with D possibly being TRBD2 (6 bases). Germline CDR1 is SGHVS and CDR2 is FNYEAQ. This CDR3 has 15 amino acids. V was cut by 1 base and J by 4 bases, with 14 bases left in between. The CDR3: CASSLVHTGGYEQYF. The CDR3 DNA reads TGTGCCAGCAGCTTAGTCCACACTGGGGGGTACGAGCAGTACTTC.

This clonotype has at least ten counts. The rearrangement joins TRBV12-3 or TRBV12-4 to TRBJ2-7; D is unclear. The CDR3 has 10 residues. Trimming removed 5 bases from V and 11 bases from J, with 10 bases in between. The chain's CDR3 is CASSLTEKYF. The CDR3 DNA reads TGTGCCAGCAGTCTCACAGAAAAGTACTTC.

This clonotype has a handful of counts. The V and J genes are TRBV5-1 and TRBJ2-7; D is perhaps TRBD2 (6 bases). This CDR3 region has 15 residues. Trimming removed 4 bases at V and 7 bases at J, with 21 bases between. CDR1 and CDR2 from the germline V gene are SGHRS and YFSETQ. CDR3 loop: CASSRGGPLRREQYF. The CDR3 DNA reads TGCGCCAGCAGCCGAGGAGGGCCTTTAAGGAGGGAGCAGTACTTC.

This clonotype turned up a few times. The CDR3 nucleotides are TGCGCCAGCAGCCAAAACTGGACTAGCGGGAGGGGCAATGAGCAGTTCTTC. This translates into CASSQNWTSGRGNEQFF. The chain links TRBV4-1 to TRBJ2-1; 15 bases are shared with TRBD2. The J segment lost 6 bases and the V segment lost 2 bases, leaving 5 bases of the junction unmatched. Germline V gives CDR1 MGHRA, CDR2 YSYEKL. CDR3 size: 17 residues.